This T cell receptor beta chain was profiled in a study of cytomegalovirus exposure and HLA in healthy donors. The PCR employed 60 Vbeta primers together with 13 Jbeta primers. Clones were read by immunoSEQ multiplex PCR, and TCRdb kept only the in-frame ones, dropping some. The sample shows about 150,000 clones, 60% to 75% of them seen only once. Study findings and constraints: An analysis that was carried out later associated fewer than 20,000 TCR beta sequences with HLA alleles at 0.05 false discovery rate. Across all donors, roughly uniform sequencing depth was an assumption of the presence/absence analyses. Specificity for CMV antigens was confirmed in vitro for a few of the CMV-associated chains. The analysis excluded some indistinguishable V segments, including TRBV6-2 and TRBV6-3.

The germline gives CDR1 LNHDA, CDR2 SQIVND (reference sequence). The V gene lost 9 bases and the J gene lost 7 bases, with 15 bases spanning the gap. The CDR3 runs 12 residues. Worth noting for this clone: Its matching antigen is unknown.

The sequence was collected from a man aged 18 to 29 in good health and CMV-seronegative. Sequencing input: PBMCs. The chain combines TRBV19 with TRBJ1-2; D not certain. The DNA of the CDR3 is TGTGCCAGCCGCGGAGGGTATTTTGGCTACACCTTC. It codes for CASRGGYFGYTF.